Presented here are 31 T cell receptor beta chains from one specimen sequenced in a study of blood T cell repertoires in COVID-19. Profiled with immunoSEQ multiplex PCR; TCRdb holds only in-frame clones, not every one. The data show some 110,000 clones, roughly 86% seen once. Sequences were obtained from peripheral blood. The receptor set was obtained from a middle-aged man with acute or convalescent COVID-19.

This chain uses TRBV18 with TRBJ2-3; TRBD2 matches 8 bases. CDR3 length equals 16 residues. The V gene end was trimmed by 3 bases and the J gene end by 2 bases; junction bases not matched to a gene: 7. Germline values: CDR1 KGHSH, CDR2 LQKENI. The CDR3 DNA follows: TGTGCCAGCTCACCGTTAACTAGCGGCTACACAGATACGCAGTATTTT. Amino acids: CASSPLTSGYTDTQYF.

This sequence joins TRBV18 and TRBJ1-1; no firm D call. Germline-derived CDR1 and CDR2 are KGHSH and LQKENI. V lost 0 bases to trimming and J lost 0 bases, with 8 bases between them. The CDR3 has 15 amino acids. The CDR3 sequence is CASSPPRQLNTEAFF. The CDR3 coding sequence is TGTGCCAGCTCACCACCTCGTCAGTTGAACACTGAAGCTTTCTTT.

This chain uses TRBV27 with TRBJ1-2, with 8 nucleotides matching TRBD1. Germline CDR1 and CDR2: MNHEY and SMNVEV (reference sequence). The junction had 8 bases not matched to a gene; V was cut back by 5 bases and J by 6 bases. This CDR3 spans 14 amino acids. As DNA, the CDR3 is TGTGCCAGCAGTCTAGGGGACAGGTGGAATGGCTACACCTTC. It translates to CASSLGDRWNGYTF.

This chain links TRBV20-1 with TRBJ1-5, with D perhaps TRBD1 (5 bases). The CDR3 extends over 11 amino acids. V lost 5 bases and J 6 bases, leaving 8 bases between the germline ends. CDR1 and CDR2 (germline): DFQATT, SNEGSKA (reference sequence). In DNA form, the CDR3 reads TGCAGTGCTGGGGGGTTTCAGCCCCAGCATTTT. Amino acids: CSAGGFQPQHF.

The chain is built from TRBV6-5 and TRBJ1-6; TRBD1 matches 9 bases. Germline lookup yields CDR1 MNHEY and CDR2 SVGAGI. The CDR3 contains 14 residues. V shed 6 bases and J 12 bases; nucleotides not matched to a gene: 9. Written as DNA, the CDR3 is TGTGCCAGCAGGTCCGGGACAGGGTGGGAACCCCTCCACTTT. This gives the protein CASRSGTGWEPLHF.

This clone showed up just once. The chain carries TRBV7-2 and TRBJ1-2; TRBD1 matches 9 bases. Germline-derived CDR1 and CDR2 are SGHTA and FQGNSA. This CDR3 is 12 amino acids long. Germline trimming cut 4 bases from V and 8 bases from J; bases unmatched to any gene: 2. CDR3 loop: CASSSTGGGYTF. In nucleotides, the CDR3 is TGTGCCAGCAGCTCCACAGGGGGCGGCTACACCTTC.

The chain is built from TRBV6-6 and TRBJ2-2; TRBD1 might be the D (5 bases). The germline V gene encodes CDR1 MNHNY and CDR2 SVGAGI (reference sequence). Trimming left V 0 bases short and J 1 base short, with 9 bases between. CDR3 size: 16 residues. The CDR3 sequence: CASSYSWTLNTGELFF. The CDR3 DNA sequence: TGTGCCAGCAGTTACTCTTGGACATTGAACACCGGGGAGCTGTTTTTT.

The chain couples TRBV5-6 to TRBJ1-1; D possibly corresponds to TRBD1 (5 bases). Germline V gene lookup returns CDR1 SGHDT and CDR2 YYEEEE. The CDR3 runs 11 residues. Trimming took 1 base from V and 10 from J, leaving 8 bases between them. CDR3 sequence: CASSLRGGAFF. CDR3 DNA: TGTGCCAGCAGCTTGCGGGGGGGAGCTTTCTTT.

The V call is TRBV15, the J call TRBJ1-5; D is uncertain. Looked up from germline, CDR1 is LNHNV and CDR2 is YYDKDF (reference sequence). The CDR3 extends over 15 amino acids. V was pared by 0 bases and J by 5 bases, with 11 bases between. The CDR3 loop reads CATSRDAGDHQPQHF. The CDR3 DNA follows: TGTGCCACCAGCAGAGATGCCGGAGACCATCAGCCCCAGCATTTT.

This sequence joins TRBV25-1 and TRBJ1-3; D is undetermined. Trimming took 0 bases from V and 1 from J, leaving 7 bases between them. In germline, CDR1 is MGHDK, CDR2 SYGVNS. This CDR3 has 15 amino acids. The CDR3 loop is CASSEYGDSGNTIYF. The CDR3 region has the DNA TGTGCCAGCAGTGAATATGGAGATTCTGGAAACACCATATATTTT.

This rearrangement joins TRBV12-3 or TRBV12-4 to TRBJ1-3; D gene uncertain. The CDR3 sequence is 13 residues long. The germline V and J ends were trimmed by 6 bases and 2 bases, with 8 bases remaining between them. This chain's CDR3 is CASRGSPGNTIYF. The CDR3 DNA is TGTGCCAGCAGGGGGAGTCCTGGAAACACCATATATTTT.

The chain couples TRBV3-1 (or the pseudogene TRBV3-2) to TRBJ2-7; 7 nucleotides match TRBD1. The germline V gene has CDR1 LGHDT and CDR2 YNNKEL (reference sequence). With 1 base clipped from V and 0 bases from J, the junction kept 9 bases outside the gene matches. This CDR3 has 17 residues. The CDR3 spells CASSQVPGQASSYEQYF. The CDR3, as DNA: TGTGCCAGCAGCCAAGTACCTGGACAGGCTAGCTCCTACGAGCAGTACTTC.

This clone has only one observation. The chain employs TRBV19 and TRBJ1-1; D is unresolved. The length of the CDR3 is 12 residues. V was clipped by 3 bases and J by 1 base, with 3 bases between them. Germline V gives CDR1 LNHDA, CDR2 SQIVND (reference sequence). CDR3 sequence reads: CASSIRNTEAFF. In DNA, the CDR3 is TGTGCCAGTAGTATCCGGAACACTGAAGCTTTCTTT.

The chain employs TRBV2 and TRBJ1-5; no firm D call. This CDR3 contains 15 residues. V lost 7 bases and J 6 bases, leaving 19 bases between the germline ends. Germline V gene lookup returns CDR1 SNHLY and CDR2 FYNNEI. The CDR3 DNA follows: TGTGCCAGCACCCTAGGCCCGGGAGCCGGTCAGCCCCAGCATTTT. Amino acids: CASTLGPGAGQPQHF.

Points on this clone: The same CDR3 also results from other DNA sequences found in this sample. The chain carries TRBV3-1 (or the pseudogene TRBV3-2) and TRBJ1-3, with D unclear. From germline, CDR1 is LGHDT and CDR2 YNNKEL (reference sequence). The CDR3 is 14 amino acids. V lost 0 bases and J lost 8, with 11 bases in between. The CDR3 DNA sequence: TGTGCCAGCAGCCAAGATATTCGGAGAGACACCATATATTTT. The encoded protein is CASSQDIRRDTIYF.

Only a few counts were recorded for this clone. This chain uses TRBV2 with TRBJ1-1; D unresolved. CDR1 is SNHLY and CDR2 is FYNNEI in the germline V gene. The CDR3 totals 11 residues. Trimming shortened V by 6 bases and J by 11 bases, and 13 bases separated the two germline ends. The CDR3 coding sequence is TGTGCCAGCAGCGGGGTTACGGGGGCTTTCTTT. It specifies CASSGVTGAFF.

The CDR3 DNA reads as TGTGCCAGCAGCCCACCCGGCCGGCCGGGGAACACTGAAGCTTTCTTT. Its translation is CASSPPGRPGNTEAFF. This sequence joins TRBV7-9 and TRBJ1-1; no reliable D call. Trimming shortened V by 5 bases and J by 1 base, and 17 bases separated the two germline ends. This CDR3 has 16 residues. Per germline, CDR1 SEHNR and CDR2 FQNEAQ (reference sequence). The variable domain in full, completed from reference TRBV7-9 and TRBJ1-1, reads DTGVSQNPRHKITKRGQNVTFRCDPISEHNRLYWYRQTLGQGPEFLTYFQNEAQLEKSRLLSDRFSAERPKGSFSTLEIQRTEQGDSAMYLCASSPPGRPGNTEAFFGQGTRLTVV.

This clone was seen only a few times. V is TRBV19 and J is TRBJ2-5, with D perhaps matching TRBD2 (6 bases). V shed 6 bases and J shed 7 bases, with 21 bases lying between them. CDR1 LNHDA and CDR2 SQIVND come from the germline V gene (reference sequence). The CDR3 is made up of 15 amino acids. CDR3 sequence (DNA): TGTGCCAGTAGCCCTCGGGAGCCGAGTGGTTCGACCCAGTACTTC. Encoded protein: CASSPREPSGSTQYF. Using reference TRBV19 and TRBJ2-5 for the parts outside the CDR3, the full variable domain is DGGITQSPKYLFRKEGQNVTLSCEQNLNHDAMYWYRQDPGQGLRLIYYSQIVNDFQKGDIAEGYSVSREKKESFPLTVTSAQKNPTAFYLCASSPREPSGSTQYFGPGTRLLVL.

The chain links TRBV4-1 to TRBJ1-3; the D is unclear. The ends were cut back, 0 bases at V and 2 bases at J, with 14 bases in the middle. The CDR3 spans 17 residues. In germline, CDR1 is MGHRA, CDR2 YSYEKL. The CDR3 DNA is TGCGCCAGCAGCCAAGATTCTGTAGGTGGGCCTGGAAACACCATATATTTT. It translates to CASSQDSVGGPGNTIYF.

The rearrangement uses TRBV19 and TRBJ2-5; D is undetermined. This CDR3 has 13 amino acids. Between the trimmed V and J ends, which lost 5 bases and 5 bases, there was a span of 12 bases. Germline-derived CDR1 and CDR2 are LNHDA and SQIVND (reference sequence). The CDR3 DNA is TGTGCCAGTAGTGCACGAGGAGAGGAGACCCAGTACTTC. It is translated as CASSARGEETQYF.

The CDR3 loop reads CSASGDLASYEQYF. CDR3 DNA: TGCAGTGCTAGTGGGGACTTAGCCTCCTACGAGCAGTACTTC. This chain connects TRBV20-1 to TRBJ2-7, with D tentatively TRBD2 (6 bases). This CDR3 spans 14 amino acids. The germline V and J ends were trimmed by 3 bases and 0 bases, with 12 bases remaining between them. Germline V gives CDR1 DFQATT, CDR2 SNEGSKA (reference sequence).

J is TRBJ1-5 and V is TRBV30, with 8 bases lining up with TRBD1. Per germline, CDR1 GTSNPN and CDR2 SVGIG (reference sequence). The V segment lost 2 bases and the J segment 1 base; nucleotides outside the gene matches: 7. The CDR3 is 16 residues long. In DNA form, the CDR3 reads TGTGCCTGGAGTCACAGGGGGGGCAACAGCAATCAGCCCCAGCATTTT. Encoded protein: CAWSHRGGNSNQPQHF.

The J gene is TRBJ1-6, the V gene TRBV2; D is uncertain. CDR3 length equals 15 residues. V was pared by 1 base and J by 8 bases, with 12 bases between. CDR1 is SNHLY, CDR2 FYNNEI, per germline. This CDR3 is CASSEVVLIDSPLHF. In DNA form, the CDR3 reads TGTGCCAGCAGTGAAGTCGTACTTATTGATTCACCCCTCCACTTT.

This chain uses TRBV5-1 with TRBJ1-2; D may be TRBD1 (5 bases). The germline V gene has CDR1 SGHRS and CDR2 YFSETQ. This CDR3 comprises 15 residues. V gave up 4 bases and J gave up 4 bases, with 17 bases separating them. CDR3 DNA sequence: TGCGCCAGCAGCAGTACAAAAGGGGAGGGCTATGGCTACACCTTC. Its translation is CASSSTKGEGYGYTF. The complete variable domain, with remaining parts taken from reference TRBV5-1 and TRBJ1-2, reads KAGVTQTPRYLIKTRGQQVTLSCSPISGHRSVSWYQQTPGQGLQFLFEYFSETQRNKGNFPGRFSGRQFSNSRSEMNVSTLELGDSALYLCASSSTKGEGYGYTFGSGTRLTVV.

This clone occurred once. V is TRBV4-2 and J is TRBJ1-5, with TRBD1 matching 10 bases. Trimming at V came to 1 base and at J to 6 bases, leaving 6 bases not matched to a gene. This CDR3 spans 16 amino acids. Per the germline V gene, CDR1 is LGHNA and CDR2 is YNFKEQ. CDR3 protein: CASSQATGGRSQPQHF. CDR3 DNA sequence: TGTGCCAGCAGCCAAGCGACAGGGGGCAGGAGTCAGCCCCAGCATTTT.

The rearrangement joins TRBV6-5 to TRBJ1-1; maybe TRBD1 (5 bases). With 0 bases removed from V and 2 bases from J, the gap between germline ends came to 10 bases. CDR1 and CDR2 from the germline V gene are MNHEY and SVGAGI. The CDR3 extends over 15 amino acids. CDR3 coding DNA: TGTGCCAGCAGTTACTCGCAGGACAAAAACACTGAAGCTTTCTTT. Its translation is CASSYSQDKNTEAFF.

The chain recombines TRBV6-5 with TRBJ1-3; TRBD1 matches at 8 bases. The CDR3 consists of 15 residues. With 5 bases clipped from V and 7 bases from J, the junction kept 10 bases outside the gene matches. Germline V gene data show CDR1 as MNHEY and CDR2 as SVGAGI. The CDR3, as DNA: TGTGCCAGCAGTCCGCGGACAGGGCAGAAGAACACCATATATTTT. This sequence encodes CASSPRTGQKNTIYF.

The V call is TRBV18, the J call TRBJ2-3, with D hard to call. V lost 4 bases and J lost 1, with 15 bases in between. The CDR3 has 16 residues. The germline gives CDR1 KGHSH, CDR2 LQKENI. The CDR3 sequence: CASSRTSPVGTDTQYF. CDR3 bases: TGTGCCAGCTCACGAACGAGCCCGGTGGGCACAGATACGCAGTATTTT.

The J gene is TRBJ1-2, the V gene TRBV6-5; possible D gene TRBD1, 5 bases. Germline V gene lookup returns CDR1 MNHEY and CDR2 SVGAGI. The CDR3 covers 14 residues. The ends were cut back, 6 bases at V and 0 bases at J, with 11 bases in the middle. CDR3 nucleotides: TGTGCCAGCAGATCCCCGGGGGCTAACTATGGCTACACCTTC. Amino acids: CASRSPGANYGYTF.

The chain joins TRBV27 to TRBJ2-1, with D maybe TRBD1 (5 bases). There are 16 residues in the CDR3. CDR1 and CDR2 from the germline V gene are MNHEY and SMNVEV (reference sequence). V dropped 6 bases and J dropped 0 bases, with 15 bases sitting between them. In DNA, the CDR3 is TGTGCCAGCAGCGCACTTCAGGGCTACTCCTACAATGAGCAGTTCTTC. Translation gives CASSALQGYSYNEQFF.

This clone was found once. The rearrangement links TRBV11-2 to TRBJ2-7, with TRBD1 matching over 9 bases. V was pared by 6 bases and J by 2 bases, with 8 bases of the junction left unmatched. Germline loops: CDR1 SGHAT, CDR2 FQNNGV. The CDR3 has 15 residues. The DNA for the CDR3 is TGTGCCAGCAGACGACCGGGACAGGGACCCTACGAGCAGTACTTC. Translated: CASRRPGQGPYEQYF. Full variable domain (outside the CDR3, taken from reference TRBV11-2 and TRBJ2-7): EAGVAQSPRYKIIEKRQSVAFWCNPISGHATLYWYQQILGQGPKLLIQFQNNGVVDDSQLPKDRFSAERLKGVDSTLKIQPAKLEDSAVYLCASRRPGQGPYEQYFGPGTRLTVT.